This T cell receptor (beta chain) was obtained from a study of identical twins. CDR1 is WNHNN, CDR2 SYGVQD, per germline (reference sequence). The J segment lost 6 bases and the V segment lost 4 bases, leaving 3 bases of the junction unmatched. The CDR3 is 14 residues long. With respect to this clonotype: Its antigen is unknown.

A universal primer site arose from template switching, and cDNA bore unique molecular identifiers. MiXCR, applied by TCRdb to the 5' RACE reads, yields one record per CDR3 protein. The sample consists of under 350,000 distinct CDR3 sequences, more than 8% of them appearing once. Findings and caveats of the study: Cross-sectional statistics, not tracking of the same donors, supported the conclusions. Those out-of-frame alpha sequences shared by twins showed an excess of low generation probability. Zero-insertion analyses were open to partial confounding by invariant MAIT and iNKT cells.

The same specimen was also included in a second study, on yellow fever vaccine responses in identical twins.

The specimen sequenced was CD8+ T cells sorted from blood. The clonotype was recovered from a young woman in good health. V and J are TRBV10-1 and TRBJ2-2; 9 positions match TRBD1. The CDR3 sequence is CASSARTGAGELFF. The CDR3 nucleotides are TGCGCCAGCAGTGCTAGGACAGGGGCCGGGGAGCTGTTTTTT.